This T cell receptor beta chain was sequenced for a study of shared clonotypes between healthy human individuals (TCRdb year 2020). About the study as a whole: The cohort included a few men and a couple of women between 18 and 49 years of age. For each donor, three plates each were used for CD4 naive and CD4 memory, two plates were used for CD8 naive, and one plate was used for CD8 memory. Blood TCR repertoires of five healthy adults were deeply sequenced to estimate repertoire size and the extent of clonotype sharing between individuals. Libraries were prepared and TCR repertoires were sequenced by different laboratories using diverse techniques, in order to increase sequencing depth and limit assay-specific biases. Per donor, leukapheresis produced somewhere between about 0.8 and 9 billion PBMCs. Here is what the overall study found, with its caveats: Clonotypes shared by all four sorted-subset donors showed higher generation probabilities than non-shared clonotypes. Rarefaction of sorted-subset datasets indicated incomplete sequencing despite the large sequencing depth. Sampling was restricted to blood, and TCR repertoires in tissue are likely to differ from TCR repertoires in blood. Sharing across several donors was observed for about 4.8% of naive CD4, 3% to 3.5% of naive CD8, about 2.3% of memory CD4, and about 0.4% of memory CD8 clonotypes. Larger estimated clonotype richness was generally found for naive subsets than for memory subsets. Pairwise subsampling led to the expectation that sequencing depth would affect the degree of clonotype sharing among donors. Because the study included only a small number of donors, the genetic and exposure-history diversity represented was limited.

The germline V gene specifies KGHSH as CDR1 and LQKENI as CDR2. The V and J ends are trimmed by 2 bases and 2 bases, leaving 7 bases between them. From cysteine to phenylalanine, the CDR3 is 13 amino acids long. The sequence is cut down to CDR3 DNA, 39 bases in frame from base 1. This clone was found once. It lacks a known antigen. Per-nucleotide qualities are absent, and no much larger clonotype sits a single base away. Other DNA variants within this sample encode the same CDR3. Using the deep immunoSEQ assay, TCR CDR3 regions were amplified from genomic DNA by multiplex PCR. For each cell subset, the extracted genomic DNA was distributed evenly across all wells of several immunoSEQ 96-well plates, and each plate served as one replicate. For sorted subsets, each replicate PCR was loaded with roughly 200 ng genomic DNA, equivalent to 30,000 or so T cell genomes. Purified libraries were measured with a Qubit 3.0 fluorometer, size-checked on a Bioanalyzer 2100, and measured again with the KAPA Library Quantification kit. Each immunoSEQ 96-well plate was sequenced on its own single-read 150-cycle Illumina NextSeq 550 flow cell. Concerning the study's data processing: Because only junctional sequences without quality scores were contained in the immunoSEQ output, filtering matching that applied to full-length reads could not be performed. Sequences were annotated with PyIR, a Python wrapper for IgBLAST v1.9, and V/J genes and CDR3 were assigned using IMGT germline references. Any read was removed if the V/J assignment was weak (E-value above 1e-6), the CDR3 was missing, or the read contained stop codons, out-of-frame junctions, or ambiguous translated residues. A V3J clonotype was defined by an identical inferred V gene, J gene, and CDR3 amino acid sequence. The percentage overlap between two repertoires was calculated by dividing the number of shared unique clonotypes by the size of the smaller repertoire. RTK rarefaction, the Chao1 estimator, and Recon v2.1 estimates of unobserved clonotypes were used to assess repertoire richness. OLGA was used to compute generation probabilities for all TCRbeta clonotypes that the gDNA method yielded from a handful of donors. This immuneACCESS table, as held by TCRdb, lists in-frame sequences with V and J called but not all clones. Of the missing ones, under half trace to an unresolved V gene in checked studies; the others have no known cause. V, J and clone size reflect that table, while D and trimming were determined from the DNA. The sample table records about 1 million clones; around four fifths of these occur just once. Together, the top ten hold approximately 1.5% of the sample.

The donors were healthy, HIV-negative adults with no recently reported acute infections or vaccinations. All donors were Caucasian adults living in Nashville, Tennessee, USA. CD4+ T cells were enriched by magnetic negative selection; naive cells were then positively selected on CD45RA, and the negative fraction formed the memory subset. After blood collection by leukapheresis, PBMCs were isolated using Ficoll-Histopaque density gradient centrifugation and then cryopreserved in the vapor phase of liquid nitrogen. Purity and quantity of every magnetically sorted T cell population were checked by analytical flow cytometry. Genomic DNA was isolated from each sorted fraction and quantified by UV absorbance on a Nanodrop 2000c.

The chain employs TRBV18 and TRBJ2-7; no D gene is confidently identified. The sequencing sample was made of memory CD4+ T cells sorted from blood. The meaning of the sample's cell subset or site label: CD45RA-negative fraction. This receptor was identified in a man younger than 35 in good health. The nucleotides are TGTGCCAGCTCACCAGAGGCCACCTACGAGCAGTACTTC. It is translated as CASSPEATYEQYF.